There are a few counts of the clone carrying this T cell receptor beta chain. The antigen remains unidentified. The data stem from a study of beta chain features in type 1 diabetes. Sequencing targeted expressed TCRB transcripts, as all isolated RNA had been reverse transcribed. Only in-frame clones appear in the TCRdb table, and some are missing; sequencing was by immunoSEQ multiplex PCR. The sample lists 300,000 or so clones, 6.5% to 10% occurring once. Study findings and constraints: Patients with type 1 diabetes carried fewer insertions and had more deletions at their VDJ junctions. When Type 1 diabetes patients were examined, their TCRB CDR3s proved moderately but significantly shorter in all four CD4+ subsets.

The source is a woman aged 18 to 35 in good health. Sample: central memory CD4+ T cells from blood.

The CDR3 coding sequence is TGTGCCAGCAGTTCACCCCGCGGGAGCTACGAGCAGTACTTC. Amino acid sequence: CASSSPRGSYEQYF. The chain carries TRBV5-4 and TRBJ2-7; 7 positions match TRBD2. V was clipped by 5 bases and J by 3 bases; unmatched bases: 8. The germline gives CDR1 SGHNT, CDR2 YYREEE (reference sequence). The CDR3 has 14 amino acids.